A selection of T cell receptor beta chains follows, all from one sample in a study of beta chain features in type 1 diabetes. Some clones are missing from TCRdb's copy, which holds only in-frame ones; the method was immunoSEQ multiplex PCR. The table has 900,000 or so clones, roughly 17% seen once; the top ten hold around 0.02%. Material for sequencing was naive CD4+ T cells from blood. These receptors were collected from a woman aged 18-29 years in good health. CDR3s include the opening cysteine and the closing phenylalanine or tryptophan. The D gene is left open where the match is weak. Not all rows give a size; the values are once, few, many and, for expanded clones, a class.

v_call	j_call	clone_size	cdr3_length	d_call	cdr3_nt	cdr3_aa
TRBV19	TRBJ2-6	few	16	TRBD1	TGTGCCAGCAAGACAGGGGCTACTTCTGGGGCCAACGTCCTGACTTTC	CASKTGATSGANVLTF
TRBV21-1	TRBJ2-1	NA	16	NA	TGTGCCAGCAGCACTACTAGCGGAGGCTCCTACAATGAGCAGTTCTTC	CASSTTSGGSYNEQFF
TRBV11-3	TRBJ2-1	NA	12	NA	TGTGCCAGCAGCTTAGATGGCGGTGAGCAGTTCTTC	CASSLDGGEQFF
TRBV28	TRBJ2-5	few	14	TRBD2	TGTGCCAGCAGTACGACTAGCCGCGCGGGGACCCAGTACTTC	CASSTTSRAGTQYF
TRBV28	TRBJ2-6	NA	17	TRBD1	TGTGCCAGCAGTTGGGGGACAGGCGGCTCTGGGGCCAACGTCCTGACTTTC	CASSWGTGGSGANVLTF
TRBV7-2	TRBJ2-7	few	17	TRBD1	TGTGCCAGCAGCCCTAGTACGAGGACAGGGGGGACCTACGAGCAGTACTTC	CASSPSTRTGGTYEQYF
TRBV28	TRBJ2-6	few	19	NA	TGTGCCAGCAGTCCCCCTGGGGCAGGGGATGTCTCTGGGGCCAACGTCCTGACTTTC	CASSPPGAGDVSGANVLTF
TRBV6-6	TRBJ2-2	NA	14	NA	TGTGCCAGCCGAAAATGGCGGCACGCCGGGGAGCTGTTTTTT	CASRKWRHAGELFF
TRBV7-9	TRBJ2-3	few	14	NA	TGTGCCAGCAGCTTAGAACGGAGCACAGATACGCAGTATTTT	CASSLERSTDTQYF
TRBV5-1	TRBJ2-1	few	15	NA	TGCGCCAGCAGCGGGGGACGGCAATCCTACAATGAGCAGTTCTTC	CASSGGRQSYNEQFF
TRBV7-3	TRBJ2-1	NA	16	TRBD2	TGTGCCAGCAGCTTGACAAGCGGGACGAACTACAATGAGCAGTTCTTC	CASSLTSGTNYNEQFF
TRBV7-9	TRBJ2-7	NA	14	NA	TGTGCCAGCAGCCAGAAGGGCGTTACCTACGAGCAGTACTTC	CASSQKGVTYEQYF
TRBV27	TRBJ2-1	NA	16	TRBD2	TGTGCCAGCAGTCTCCAGGGACTAGCGGGAGGGAATGAGCAGTTCTTC	CASSLQGLAGGNEQFF
TRBV21-1	TRBJ2-1	few	17	NA	TGTGCCAGCAGCAAAGCGCACGTGGAATTGATCTACAATGAGCAGTTCTTC	CASSKAHVELIYNEQFF
TRBV5-4	TRBJ2-2	many	12	NA	TGTGCCAGCAGCTTGGACGCTGGGGAGCTGTTTTTT	CASSLDAGELFF
TRBV7-8	TRBJ2-5	few	13	NA	TGTGCCAGCAGCTTAGGAGCGGGAGAGACCCAGTACTTC	CASSLGAGETQYF
TRBV7-2	TRBJ2-1	few	18	TRBD2	TGTGCCAGCAGAGATCTAAGGGGGGCGGGAGGACGTGCGGATGAGCAGTTCTTC	CASRDLRGAGGRADEQFF
TRBV19	TRBJ2-1	NA	15	TRBD2	TGTGCCAGTGAACCGGGACTAGCGGGACCCAATGAGCAGTTCTTC	CASEPGLAGPNEQFF
TRBV6-5	TRBJ2-1	few	13	TRBD1	TGTGCCAGCAGGATTCCAGGGGGCAGTGAGCAGTTCTTC	CASRIPGGSEQFF
TRBV28	TRBJ1-1	NA	12	NA	TGTGCCAGCAGTTTATCAGGGCGCGACGCTTTCTTT	CASSLSGRDAFF
TRBV28	TRBJ2-1	few	15	NA	TGTGCCAGCAGTCCCTTCGGGACATTTGACAATGAGCAGTTCTTC	CASSPFGTFDNEQFF
TRBV7-8	TRBJ1-5	NA	17	NA	TGTGCCAGCAGCTTGGGTCGCGGCAGGGGTAGCAATCAGCCCCAGCATTTT	CASSLGRGRGSNQPQHF
TRBV21-1	TRBJ1-3	NA	15	NA	TGCCCTCTTTCCTCGAGGCCGCGCTCTGGAAACACCATATATTTT	CPLSSRPRSGNTIYF
TRBV6-5	TRBJ1-2	few	12	NA	TGTGCCAGCAGCCTAACAGGTCCAGGCTACACCTTC	CASSLTGPGYTF
TRBV27	TRBJ2-3	NA	15	TRBD1	TGTGCCAGCAGTTTATCGGACAGGGGAACAGATACGCAGTATTTT	CASSLSDRGTDTQYF
TRBV7-2	TRBJ2-5	few	12	NA	TGTGCCAGCAGCTTAAGCCGTAGCGGCCAGTACTTC	CASSLSRSGQYF
TRBV4-3	TRBJ1-5	few	13	NA	TGCGCCAGCAGCCAGGGGACGGGAGGGCCCCAGCATTTT	CASSQGTGGPQHF
TRBV7-9	TRBJ1-1	NA	16	TRBD1	TGTGCCAGCACTTCGGGGGACAGGGGGACGGGCACTGAAGCTTTCTTT	CASTSGDRGTGTEAFF
TRBV28	TRBJ2-4	many	15	NA	TGTGCCAGCAGTTTTAACACGGCTAGGAAAAACATTCAGTACTTC	CASSFNTARKNIQYF
TRBV9	TRBJ2-7	few	14	TRBD2	TGTGCCAGCAGCGTCACTAGCGGGACTAACGAGCAGTACTTC	CASSVTSGTNEQYF
TRBV29-1	TRBJ2-2	NA	16	NA	TGCAGCGTTGAAGGTGTTGGCTTCGCGAACACCGGGGAGCTGTTTTTT	CSVEGVGFANTGELFF
TRBV19	TRBJ2-7	NA	13	NA	TGTGCCAGTAGTTCAACCGACACCTACGAGCAGTACTTC	CASSSTDTYEQYF
TRBV4-1	TRBJ2-5	NA	15	TRBD2	TGCGCCAGCAGCCAGGAGACTAGCAACCAAGAGACCCAGTACTTC	CASSQETSNQETQYF
TRBV7-2	TRBJ2-7	few	14	NA	TGTGCCAGCAGTTCCACGACCGCGTACTACGAGCAGTACTTC	CASSSTTAYYEQYF
TRBV19	TRBJ1-1	NA	13	NA	TGTGCCAGTAGTATCCACATGTTCACTGAAGCTTTCTTT	CASSIHMFTEAFF
TRBV18	TRBJ2-1	NA	16	TRBD2	TGTGCCAGCTCACCACCGTCTAGCGGGAGCGCCGGTGAGCAGTTCTTC	CASSPPSSGSAGEQFF
TRBV6-5	TRBJ2-1	few	14	NA	TGTGCCAGCAGTTACTCAGGGCTAGTCAATGAGCAGTTCTTC	CASSYSGLVNEQFF
TRBV6-5	TRBJ2-5	NA	14	NA	TGTGCCAGCAGTTACTCGCCTGGCGGGGAGACCCAGTACTTC	CASSYSPGGETQYF
TRBV18	TRBJ1-1	NA	17	TRBD1	TGTGCCAGCTCACCCCCGGGACAGGGTAGCATGAACACTGAAGCTTTCTTT	CASSPPGQGSMNTEAFF
TRBV7-9	TRBJ2-2	NA	17	NA	TGTGCCAGCAGCTCCCCGGCGGGCGGGTTGTTTGGCGGGGAGCTGTTTTTT	CASSSPAGGLFGGELFF
TRBV2	TRBJ1-1	NA	13	TRBD1	TGTGCCAGCAGGGCTGGACAGGCAACTGAAGCTTTCTTT	CASRAGQATEAFF
TRBV7-2	TRBJ2-3	few	16	TRBD2	TGTGCCAGCAGCTTGGGGAGCGGGATTGGCACAGATACGCAGTATTTT	CASSLGSGIGTDTQYF
TRBV11-2	TRBJ2-2	NA	13	TRBD1	TGTGCCAGCCGGGACAGAAACACCGGGGAGCTGTTTTTT	CASRDRNTGELFF
TRBV4-3	TRBJ2-1	NA	15	TRBD2	TGCGCCAGCAGCCAAGAGTACCTAGCGGGATCCCAGCAGTTCTTC	CASSQEYLAGSQQFF